What follows is one T cell receptor (beta chain) and its context. This entry comes from a study of blood T cell repertoires in COVID-19. As for the study in general: Both acute and convalescent COVID-19 samples were obtained from the United States, Italy and Spain.

Profiled with immunoSEQ multiplex PCR; TCRdb holds only in-frame clones, not every one. The data hold approximately 260,000 clones, with approximately 84% observed a single time. Trimming pared 4 bases from V and 4 bases from J, leaving 13 bases between. The CDR3 extends over 15 amino acids. Germline V lookup: CDR1 SGHDN, CDR2 FVKESK. Study members were between about 18 and 95 years old and lived in fewer than 30 US regions. Participants' reported clinical history set cohort assignment. A case of COVID-19 had been met by exposed participants within 2 weeks before study entry. Material for sequencing was PBMCs or T cells enriched from blood (not recorded which). The sequence came from a woman aged 50 to 65 who had been exposed to COVID-19. This chain connects TRBV14 to TRBJ1-4; no clear D gene. Written as DNA, the CDR3 is TGTGCCAGCAGCCCTCTCTCTTCTTTTAATGAAAAACTGTTTTTT. Protein: CASSPLSSFNEKLFF.